This passage covers 8 T cell receptor beta chains from one sample sequenced in a study of blood T cells in healthy people across ages. A second PCR of 7 to 11 cycles used a sample-barcoded 5' primer and a J-beta primer mix. Using its own MiXCR run on the 5' RACE reads, TCRdb lists one record per CDR3 protein. The sample shows some 940,000 distinct CDR3 sequences, under 35% of them seen only once. This same sample was also part of a study on T cells of mothers and their children.

Sequencing used blood. These receptors all come from a woman aged 40 to 50 in good health.

The V call is TRBV15, the J call TRBJ2-5; tentatively, D is TRBD1 or TRBD2 (6 bases each). V was cut by 0 bases and J by 5 bases, with 19 bases left in between. The length of the CDR3 is 17 residues. Per germline, CDR1 LNHNV and CDR2 YYDKDF (reference sequence). For the CDR3, the DNA is TGTGCCACCAGCAGAGAGGTACCCGGCAGGGGAGGCGAGACCCAGTACTTC. It specifies CATSREVPGRGGETQYF.

The V call is TRBV5-5, the J call TRBJ2-7; TRBD1 matches at 8 bases. J lost 4 bases, V lost 4 bases, and 10 bases had no gene match. The CDR3 consists of 15 residues. Germline V gene lookup returns CDR1 SGHKS and CDR2 YYEKEE (reference sequence). CDR3 region: CASSTPDRAGYEQYF. The CDR3 DNA reads TGTGCCAGCAGCACCCCGGACAGGGCTGGGTACGAGCAGTACTTC.

This clonotype was detected a few times. The chain has TRBV4-3 and TRBJ1-5; D is undetermined. CDR1 LGHNA and CDR2 YSLEER come from the germline V gene. This CDR3 has 14 amino acids. The V end was cut by 0 bases, the J end by 11 bases, with 14 bases between. DNA for the CDR3: TGCGCCAGCAGCCAAGAAATCGGGAGAGTGACCCAGCATTTT. This sequence encodes CASSQEIGRVTQHF.

This clonotype showed up just a few times. The chain joins TRBV7-2 to TRBJ1-4, with D uncertain. CDR1 is SGHTA and CDR2 is FQGNSA in the germline V gene. The CDR3 spans 13 residues. Trimming took off 1 base at V and 4 bases at J, with 4 bases between the two ends. The CDR3: CASSLVYNEKLFF. In DNA form, the CDR3 reads TGTGCCAGCAGCTTAGTATATAATGAAAAACTGTTTTTT.

This clonotype was seen more than once but under ten times. The chain recombines TRBV29-1 with TRBJ2-4, with a weak D call TRBD1 (5 bases). The CDR3 runs 15 residues. Trimming took off 4 bases at V and 0 bases at J, with 13 bases between the two ends. Germline CDR1 and CDR2: SQVTM and ANQGSEA. The CDR3 bases are TGCAGCGTTGCCGCCAGGGAAGGAGCCAAAAACATTCAGTACTTC. Protein: CSVAAREGAKNIQYF.

At least ten counts were recorded for this clonotype. The CDR3 DNA follows: TGTGCCAGCAGCTTAGAGCGTGTGTACAATGAGCAGTTCTTC. It specifies CASSLERVYNEQFF. The J gene is TRBJ2-1, the V gene TRBV7-2, with no clear D. V lost 1 base to trimming and J lost 4 bases, with 8 bases between them. The CDR3 has 14 amino acids. Germline V gives CDR1 SGHTA, CDR2 FQGNSA.

The chain joins TRBV20-1 to TRBJ1-6; TRBD1 matches at 7 bases. Trimming cost V 3 bases and J 10 bases; bases outside gene matches: 6. This CDR3 region has 13 residues. Germline values: CDR1 DFQATT, CDR2 SNEGSKA (reference sequence). The CDR3 bases are TGCAGTGCTAGTACAGGGGTTGGATCACCCCTCCACTTT. Translated: CSASTGVGSPLHF.

This clonotype has at least ten counts. The rearrangement joins TRBV7-2 to TRBJ2-7; TRBD1 or TRBD2 may be the D gene (5 bases each). V shed 4 bases and J shed 6 bases, with 16 bases lying between them. The CDR3 has 14 amino acids. Germline CDR1 SGHTA, CDR2 FQGNSA. The DNA of the CDR3 is TGTGCCAGCAGCTCAGCCAGTGGGGGACGCGAGCAGTACTTC. This gives the protein CASSSASGGREQYF.